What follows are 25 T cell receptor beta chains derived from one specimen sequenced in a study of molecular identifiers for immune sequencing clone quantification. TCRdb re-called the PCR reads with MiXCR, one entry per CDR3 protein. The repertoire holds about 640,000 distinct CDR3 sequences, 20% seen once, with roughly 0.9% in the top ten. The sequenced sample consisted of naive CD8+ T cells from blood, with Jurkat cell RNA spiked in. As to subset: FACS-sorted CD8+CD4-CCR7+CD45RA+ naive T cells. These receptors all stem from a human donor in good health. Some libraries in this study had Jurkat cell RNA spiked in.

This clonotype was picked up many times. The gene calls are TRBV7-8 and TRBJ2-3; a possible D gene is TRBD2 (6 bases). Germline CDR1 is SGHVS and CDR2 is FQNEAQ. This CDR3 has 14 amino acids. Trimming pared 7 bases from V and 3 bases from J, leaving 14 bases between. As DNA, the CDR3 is TGTGCCAGCACCCGTGGGGGGTTGACAGATACGCAGTATTTT. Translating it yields CASTRGGLTDTQYF.

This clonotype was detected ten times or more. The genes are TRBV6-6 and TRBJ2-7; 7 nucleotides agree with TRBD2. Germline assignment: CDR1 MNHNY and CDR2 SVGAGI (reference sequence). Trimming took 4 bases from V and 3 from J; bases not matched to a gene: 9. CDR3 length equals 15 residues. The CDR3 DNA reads TGTGCCAGCAGTTCGATGTCGGGACTAAACTACGAGCAGTACTTC. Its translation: CASSSMSGLNYEQYF.

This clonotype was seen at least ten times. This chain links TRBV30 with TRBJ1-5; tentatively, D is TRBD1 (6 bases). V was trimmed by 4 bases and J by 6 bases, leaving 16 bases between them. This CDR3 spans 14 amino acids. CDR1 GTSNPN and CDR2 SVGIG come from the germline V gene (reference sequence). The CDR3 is CAWTPMGGGQPQHF. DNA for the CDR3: TGTGCCTGGACCCCCATGGGGGGCGGTCAGCCCCAGCATTTT.

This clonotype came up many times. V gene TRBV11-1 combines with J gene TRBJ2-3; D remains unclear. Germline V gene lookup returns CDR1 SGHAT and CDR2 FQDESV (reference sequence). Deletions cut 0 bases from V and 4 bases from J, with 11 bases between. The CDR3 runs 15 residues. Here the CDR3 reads CASSLALLAADTQYF. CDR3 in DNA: TGTGCCAGCAGCTTAGCGCTCCTTGCGGCAGATACGCAGTATTTT. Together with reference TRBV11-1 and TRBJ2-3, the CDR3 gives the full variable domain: EAEVAQSPRYKITEKSQAVAFWCDPISGHATLYWYRQILGQGPELLVQFQDESVVDDSQLPKDRFSAERLKGVDSTLKIQPAELGDSAMYLCASSLALLAADTQYFGPGTRLTVL.

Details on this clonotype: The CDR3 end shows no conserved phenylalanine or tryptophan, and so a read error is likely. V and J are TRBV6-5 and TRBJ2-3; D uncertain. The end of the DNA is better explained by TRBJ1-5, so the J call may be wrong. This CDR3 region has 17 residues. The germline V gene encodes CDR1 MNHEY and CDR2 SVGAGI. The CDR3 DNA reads TGTGCCAGCAGTTTACTTCCGGACTCACCTCTCACAGATACGCAGCATTCT. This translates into CASSLLPDSPLTDTQHS.

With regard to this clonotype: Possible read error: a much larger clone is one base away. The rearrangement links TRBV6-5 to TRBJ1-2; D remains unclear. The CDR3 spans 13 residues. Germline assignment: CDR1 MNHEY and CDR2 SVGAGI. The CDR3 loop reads CASSYAGNYGYAF. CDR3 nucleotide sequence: TGTGCCAGCAGTTACGCGGGAAACTATGGCTACGCCTTC.

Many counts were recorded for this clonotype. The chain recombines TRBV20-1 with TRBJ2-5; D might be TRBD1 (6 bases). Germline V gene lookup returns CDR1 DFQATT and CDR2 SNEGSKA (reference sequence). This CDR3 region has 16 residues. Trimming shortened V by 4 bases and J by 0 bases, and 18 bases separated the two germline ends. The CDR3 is CSATYRDTPYQETQYF. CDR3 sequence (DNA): TGCAGTGCTACCTATAGGGACACCCCGTACCAAGAGACCCAGTACTTC.

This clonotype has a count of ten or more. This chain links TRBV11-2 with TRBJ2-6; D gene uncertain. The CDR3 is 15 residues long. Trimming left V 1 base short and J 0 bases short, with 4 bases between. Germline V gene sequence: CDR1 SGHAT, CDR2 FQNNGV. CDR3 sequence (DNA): TGTGCCAGCAGCTTAGGGCTCTCTGGGGCCAACGTCCTGACTTTC. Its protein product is CASSLGLSGANVLTF. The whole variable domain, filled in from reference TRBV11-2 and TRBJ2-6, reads EAGVAQSPRYKIIEKRQSVAFWCNPISGHATLYWYQQILGQGPKLLIQFQNNGVVDDSQLPKDRFSAERLKGVDSTLKIQPAKLEDSAVYLCASSLGLSGANVLTFGAGSRLTVL.

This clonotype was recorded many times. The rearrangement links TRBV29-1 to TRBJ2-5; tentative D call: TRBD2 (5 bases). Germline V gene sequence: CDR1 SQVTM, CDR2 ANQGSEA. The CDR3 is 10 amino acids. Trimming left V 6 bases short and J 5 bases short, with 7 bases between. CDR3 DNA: TGCAGCGTGAGGGCGGAGACCCAGTACTTC. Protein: CSVRAETQYF.

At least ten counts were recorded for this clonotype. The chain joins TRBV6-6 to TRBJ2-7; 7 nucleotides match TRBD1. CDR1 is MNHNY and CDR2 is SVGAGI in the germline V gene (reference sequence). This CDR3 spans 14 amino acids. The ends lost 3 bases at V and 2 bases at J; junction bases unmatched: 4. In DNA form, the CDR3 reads TGTGCCAGCAGTTATAGGGACAGTCCCTACGAGCAGTACTTC. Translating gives CASSYRDSPYEQYF.

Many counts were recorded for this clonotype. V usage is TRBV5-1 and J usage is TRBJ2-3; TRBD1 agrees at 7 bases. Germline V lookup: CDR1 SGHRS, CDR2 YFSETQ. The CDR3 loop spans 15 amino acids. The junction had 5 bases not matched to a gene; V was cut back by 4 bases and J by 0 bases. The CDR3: CASSQLTGSTDTQYF. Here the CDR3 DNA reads TGCGCCAGCAGCCAACTGACAGGGAGCACAGATACGCAGTATTTT.

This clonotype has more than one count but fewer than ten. CDR3: CASSVEKAGGVTDTQYF. The CDR3 coding sequence is TGTGCCAGCAGCGTTGAAAAAGCGGGAGGGGTAACAGATACGCAGTATTTT. The chain recombines TRBV9 with TRBJ2-3, with 10 bases aligning to TRBD2. Germline V gene data show CDR1 as SGDLS and CDR2 as YYNGEE. The CDR3 covers 17 residues. V trimming: 2 bases; J trimming: 3 bases; junction bases outside the gene matches: 9.

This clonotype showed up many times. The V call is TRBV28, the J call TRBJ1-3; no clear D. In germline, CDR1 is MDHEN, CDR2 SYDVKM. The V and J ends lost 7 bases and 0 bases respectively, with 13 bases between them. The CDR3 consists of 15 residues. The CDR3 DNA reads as TGTGCCAGCACTACTCGGGAGACCTCTGGAAACACCATATATTTT. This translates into CASTTRETSGNTIYF.

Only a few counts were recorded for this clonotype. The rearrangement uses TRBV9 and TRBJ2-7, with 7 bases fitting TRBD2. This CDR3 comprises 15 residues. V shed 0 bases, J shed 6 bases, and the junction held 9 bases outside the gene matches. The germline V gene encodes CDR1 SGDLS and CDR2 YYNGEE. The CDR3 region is CASSVAPSGDLEQYF. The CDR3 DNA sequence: TGTGCCAGCAGCGTAGCGCCTAGCGGTGATCTCGAGCAGTACTTC.

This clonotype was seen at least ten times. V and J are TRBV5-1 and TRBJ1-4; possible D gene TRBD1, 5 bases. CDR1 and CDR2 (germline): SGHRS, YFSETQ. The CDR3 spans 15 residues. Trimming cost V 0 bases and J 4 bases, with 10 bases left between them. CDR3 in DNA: TGCGCCAGCAGCTTGGGTGGGACTCGTAATGAAAAACTGTTTTTT. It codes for CASSLGGTRNEKLFF. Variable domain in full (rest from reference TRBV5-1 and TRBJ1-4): KAGVTQTPRYLIKTRGQQVTLSCSPISGHRSVSWYQQTPGQGLQFLFEYFSETQRNKGNFPGRFSGRQFSNSRSEMNVSTLELGDSALYLCASSLGGTRNEKLFFGSGTQLSVL.

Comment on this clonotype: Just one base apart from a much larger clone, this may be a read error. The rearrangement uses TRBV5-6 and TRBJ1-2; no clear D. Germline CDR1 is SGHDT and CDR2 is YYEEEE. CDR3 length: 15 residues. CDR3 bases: TGTGCCAGCAGCTTGGAGGGAGCACCCAACTATGGCTGCACCTTC. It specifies CASSLEGAPNYGCTF.

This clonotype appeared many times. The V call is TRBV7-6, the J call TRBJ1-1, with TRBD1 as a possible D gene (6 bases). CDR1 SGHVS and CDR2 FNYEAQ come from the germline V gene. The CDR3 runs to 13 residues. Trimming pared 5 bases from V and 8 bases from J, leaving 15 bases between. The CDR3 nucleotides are TGTGCCAGCAGCCCCGAGGGGGTGGGGGAAGCTTTCTTT. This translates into CASSPEGVGEAFF.

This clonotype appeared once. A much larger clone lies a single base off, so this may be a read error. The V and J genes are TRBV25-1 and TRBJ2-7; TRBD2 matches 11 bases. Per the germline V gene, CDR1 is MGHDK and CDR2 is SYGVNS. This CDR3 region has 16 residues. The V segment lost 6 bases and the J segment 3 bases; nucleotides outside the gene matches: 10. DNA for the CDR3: TGTGCCAGCAGCGGGCCGGGACTAGCGGCTCTCTACGAGCAGTACTTC. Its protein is CASSGPGLAALYEQYF.

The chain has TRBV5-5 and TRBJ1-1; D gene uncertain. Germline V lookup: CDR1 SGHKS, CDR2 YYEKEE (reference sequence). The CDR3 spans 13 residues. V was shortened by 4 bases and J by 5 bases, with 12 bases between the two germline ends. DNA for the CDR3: TGTGCCAGCAGCCAGTGGAGGCATACTGAAGCTTTCTTT. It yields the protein CASSQWRHTEAFF.

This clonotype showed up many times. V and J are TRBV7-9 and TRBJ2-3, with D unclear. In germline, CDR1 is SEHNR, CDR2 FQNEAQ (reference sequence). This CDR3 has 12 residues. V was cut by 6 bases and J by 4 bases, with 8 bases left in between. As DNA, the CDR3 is TGTGCCAGCAGAATGTGGGCAGATACGCAGTATTTT. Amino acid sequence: CASRMWADTQYF.

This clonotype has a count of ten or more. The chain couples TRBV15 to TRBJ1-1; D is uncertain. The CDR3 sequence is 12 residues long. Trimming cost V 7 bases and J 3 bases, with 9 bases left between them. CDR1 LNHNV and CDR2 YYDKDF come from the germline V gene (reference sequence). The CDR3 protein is CATKEMDTEAFF. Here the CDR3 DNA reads TGTGCCACCAAGGAGATGGACACTGAAGCTTTCTTT.

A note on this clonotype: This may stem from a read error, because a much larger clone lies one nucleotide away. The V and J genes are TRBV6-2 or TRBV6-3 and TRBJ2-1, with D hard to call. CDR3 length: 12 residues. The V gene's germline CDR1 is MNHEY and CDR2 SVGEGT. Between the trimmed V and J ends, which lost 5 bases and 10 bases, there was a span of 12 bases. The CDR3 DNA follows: TGTGCCAGCAGTACCCCGACGAGAGAGCAGTTCTTC. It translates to CASSTPTREQFF.

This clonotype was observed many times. The CDR3 reads CASIPVGGAGELFF. The CDR3 nucleotides are TGTGCCAGCATCCCGGTCGGCGGTGCAGGGGAGCTTTTCTTT. The V call is TRBV7-9, the J call TRBJ1-1; TRBD1 might be the D (6 bases). The CDR3 totals 14 residues. CDR1 and CDR2 (germline): SEHNR, FQNEAQ (reference sequence). V was clipped by 7 bases and J by 13 bases, with 25 bases between them.

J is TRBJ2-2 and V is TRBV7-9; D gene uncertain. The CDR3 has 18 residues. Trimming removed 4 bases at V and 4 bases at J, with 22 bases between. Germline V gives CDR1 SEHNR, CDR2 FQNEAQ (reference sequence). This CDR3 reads CASSSSRAYTASTGELFF. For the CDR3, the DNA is TGTGCCAGCAGCTCAAGTCGTGCGTATACAGCGAGCACCGGGGAGCTGTTTTTT.

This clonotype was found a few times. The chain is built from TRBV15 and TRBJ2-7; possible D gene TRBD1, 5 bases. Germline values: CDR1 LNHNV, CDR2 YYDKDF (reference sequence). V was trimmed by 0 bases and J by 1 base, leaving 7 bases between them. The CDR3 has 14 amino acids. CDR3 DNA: TGTGCCACCAGCAGAGACAAGGGGTCCTACGAGCAGTACTTC. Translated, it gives CATSRDKGSYEQYF.